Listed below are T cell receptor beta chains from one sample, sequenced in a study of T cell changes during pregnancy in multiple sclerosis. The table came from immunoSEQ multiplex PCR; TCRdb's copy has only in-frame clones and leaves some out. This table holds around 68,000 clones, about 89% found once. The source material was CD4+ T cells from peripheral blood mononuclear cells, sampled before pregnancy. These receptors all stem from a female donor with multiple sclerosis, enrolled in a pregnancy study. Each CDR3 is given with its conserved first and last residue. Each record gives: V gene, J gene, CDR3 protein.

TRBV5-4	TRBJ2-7	CASSPTGDRGGEQYF
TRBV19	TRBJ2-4	CASSIVSGSRDIQYF
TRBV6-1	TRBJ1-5	CASSEDLNGQPQHF
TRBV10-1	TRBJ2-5	CASSEAKHSVPYQETQYF
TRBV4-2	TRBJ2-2	CASSHQTSGETGELFF
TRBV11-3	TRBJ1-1	CASSLGGDTEAFF
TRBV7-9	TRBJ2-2	CASSLTGFGELFF
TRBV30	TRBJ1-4	CAWSGGLREKLFF
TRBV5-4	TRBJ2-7	CASSLPQGSSPEQYF
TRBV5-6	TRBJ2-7	CASSYRTGGSYEQYF
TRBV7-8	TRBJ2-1	CASSMGLAGTYNEQFF
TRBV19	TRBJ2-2	CASSVGGGRNTGELFF
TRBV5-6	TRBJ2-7	CASSQLGPQTYEQYF
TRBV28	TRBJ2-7	CASSLMGLAGSSYEQYF
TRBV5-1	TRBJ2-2	CASSLGTGSNTGELFF
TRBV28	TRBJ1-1	CATRWDRLNTEAFF
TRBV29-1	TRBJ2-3	CSAGHGVDTQYF
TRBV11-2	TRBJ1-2	CASSPIPNRANYGYTF
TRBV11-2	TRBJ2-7	CASSTTQGPYEQYF
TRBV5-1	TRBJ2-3	CASSLRSADTQYF
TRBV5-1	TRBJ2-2	CASRSRQGSTGELFF
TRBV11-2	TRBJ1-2	CASSLDRFYGYTF
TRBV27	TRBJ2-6	CASSRAGANVLTF
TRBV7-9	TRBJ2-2	CASSSGLVELFF
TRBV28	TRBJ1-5	CASSYRRNQPQHF
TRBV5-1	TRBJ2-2	CASSLNIFPGELFF
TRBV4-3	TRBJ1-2	CASSQRFNYGYTF
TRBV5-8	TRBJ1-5	CASSSRTGRNQPQHF
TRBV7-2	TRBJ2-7	CASSLGLAGGRLNF
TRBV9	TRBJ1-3	CASSPQGRGSGNTIYF
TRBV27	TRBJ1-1	CASSWAGGPYGNTEAFF
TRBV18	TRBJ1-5	CASSLDSSNQPQHF
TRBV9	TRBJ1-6	CASSVGGRGNSPLHF
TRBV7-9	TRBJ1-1	CASSLQGTGNTEAFF
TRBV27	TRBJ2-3	CASSSRGSATQYF
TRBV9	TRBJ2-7	CASSQSRGGGLRYF
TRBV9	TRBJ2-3	CASSVSGTGYTDTQYF
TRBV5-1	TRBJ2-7	CASSRGGNGAYEQYF
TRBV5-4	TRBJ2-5	CASSPRTGVQETQYF
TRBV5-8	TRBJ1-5	CASSPQGNGNQPQHF
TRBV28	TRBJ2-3	CASSRSQIQGGKTDTQYF
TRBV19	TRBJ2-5	CASSQGRSGETQYF
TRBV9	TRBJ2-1	CASSATGRGGDEQFF
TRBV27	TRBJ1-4	CASSWTTGTGNEKLFF
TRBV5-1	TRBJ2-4	CASSLGPQNIQYF
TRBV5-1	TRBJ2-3	CASSLPQLAGGDTQYF